Presented here are 18 T cell receptor beta chains from one specimen sequenced in a study of early T cells in non-severe SARS-CoV-2 infection. Using its own MiXCR run on the 5' RACE reads, TCRdb lists one record per CDR3 protein. The table lists over 30,000 distinct CDR3 sequences, roughly 6% of them singletons. Sequenced: whole blood. These receptors all stem from an adult who was a healthcare worker with PCR-confirmed SARS-CoV-2 infection or an uninfected control (not recorded which).

This clonotype was picked up many times. The chain joins TRBV20-1 to TRBJ2-7, with 11 bases matching TRBD1. Germline V gene sequence: CDR1 DFQATT, CDR2 SNEGSKA (reference sequence). Unmatched junction bases numbered 10, after V lost 7 bases and J lost 5 bases. The CDR3 loop spans 14 amino acids. The chain's CDR3 is CSESRTGGEDEQYF. CDR3 DNA sequence: TGCAGTGAATCCAGGACAGGGGGCGAAGACGAGCAGTACTTC.

This clonotype occurred many times. The V and J genes are TRBV30 and TRBJ1-2, with D unclear. The CDR3 totals 13 residues. Germline V gene data show CDR1 as GTSNPN and CDR2 as SVGIG (reference sequence). V gave up 0 bases and J gave up 2 bases, with 7 bases separating them. The CDR3 nucleotides are TGTGCCTGGAGTGTAGACGGGAACTATGGCTACACCTTC. Amino acids: CAWSVDGNYGYTF.

This clonotype was picked up many times. This chain connects TRBV28 to TRBJ2-1, with D possibly matching TRBD1 (6 bases). This CDR3 has 15 residues. CDR1 is MDHEN and CDR2 is SYDVKM in the germline V gene. Trimming removed 7 bases at V and 1 base at J, with 14 bases between. The chain's CDR3 is CASTLQGPSYNEQFF. The CDR3 nucleotides are TGTGCCAGCACGTTACAGGGACCTTCCTACAATGAGCAGTTCTTC.

This clonotype was detected many times. This sequence joins TRBV2 and TRBJ2-7; D is ambiguous. The V and J ends lost 6 bases and 0 bases respectively, with 9 bases between them. The CDR3 extends over 13 amino acids. Per the germline V gene, CDR1 is SNHLY and CDR2 is FYNNEI. The DNA of the CDR3 is TGTGCCAGCAGGTCGGGCAACTCCTACGAGCAGTACTTC. Amino acids: CASRSGNSYEQYF.

In its sample, this clonotype was seen many times. The rearrangement links TRBV6-6 to TRBJ1-1; 9 bases line up with TRBD1. J was trimmed by 6 bases and V by 2 bases; bases with no gene match: 13. Germline loops: CDR1 MNHNY, CDR2 SVGAGI (reference sequence). The CDR3 has 17 residues. CDR3 DNA: TGTGCCAGCAGTTACCGGGACGGACAGGGGAAAAGCTCTGAAGCTTTCTTT. This sequence encodes CASSYRDGQGKSSEAFF.

This clonotype has a count of ten or more. The V and J genes are TRBV28 and TRBJ2-1; the D gene is possibly TRBD2 (5 bases). V was cut by 1 base and J by 5 bases, with 24 bases left in between. CDR1 and CDR2 (germline): MDHEN, SYDVKM. The CDR3 is 19 residues long. The DNA for the CDR3 is TGTGCCAGCAGTTTATTATATGGGGTTTACGGAGGTGTAGACAATGAGCAGTTCTTC. It yields the protein CASSLLYGVYGGVDNEQFF.

This clonotype was picked up many times. This chain connects TRBV12-3 or TRBV12-4 to TRBJ1-4; 9 nucleotides line up with TRBD1. Trimming took 4 bases from V and 8 from J; bases not matched to a gene: 2. The CDR3 spans 13 residues. The CDR3 protein is CASSSGQGEKLFF. For the CDR3, the DNA is TGTGCCAGCAGTTCGGGACAGGGCGAAAAACTGTTTTTT.

This clonotype was observed many times. V gene TRBV10-3 combines with J gene TRBJ2-7, with a possible D match to TRBD1 (5 bases). Germline CDR1 ENHRY, CDR2 SYGVKD. The CDR3 spans 16 residues. Trimming cost V 3 bases and J 0 bases, with 15 bases left between them. CDR3 residues: CAISDFGAENSYEQYF. The CDR3 nucleotides read TGTGCCATCAGTGATTTTGGGGCAGAAAACTCCTACGAGCAGTACTTC.

This clonotype was detected many times. This chain links TRBV15 with TRBJ2-1; possible D gene TRBD2, 5 bases. Germline V CDR1 and CDR2: LNHNV, YYDKDF (reference sequence). V lost 4 bases, J lost 8 bases, and 15 bases lay in between. The CDR3 spans 14 residues. The CDR3 sequence is CATSTGYVSDEQFF. CDR3 DNA sequence: TGTGCCACCAGCACTGGTTACGTTAGCGATGAGCAGTTCTTC.

The table lists this clonotype with many counts. The gene calls are TRBV7-8 and TRBJ2-5, with D unclear. Germline CDR1 is SGHVS and CDR2 is FQNEAQ. The CDR3 has 17 residues. V lost 1 base and J 2 bases, leaving 17 bases between the germline ends. The chain's CDR3 is CASSLDLVRTKQETQYF. In DNA, the CDR3 is TGTGCCAGCAGCTTAGATCTAGTGCGTACTAAACAAGAGACCCAGTACTTC. The full variable domain, its missing parts supplied by reference TRBV7-8 and TRBJ2-5, is GAGVSQSPRYKVAKRGQDVALRCDPISGHVSLFWYQQALGQGPEFLTYFQNEAQLDKSGLPSDRFFAERPEGSVSTLKIQRTQQEDSAVYLCASSLDLVRTKQETQYFGPGTRLLVL.

This sequence joins TRBV2 and TRBJ1-2, with 7 bases aligning to TRBD1. The germline gives CDR1 SNHLY, CDR2 FYNNEI. V gave up 4 bases and J gave up 8 bases; unmatched junction bases: 4. This CDR3 region has 12 residues. CDR3 amino acids: CASSGGGLGYTF. The CDR3, as DNA: TGTGCCAGCAGTGGAGGGGGCTTGGGCTACACCTTC.

This clonotype has a count of ten or more. This chain connects TRBV30 to TRBJ1-2, with unresolved D. Per germline, CDR1 GTSNPN and CDR2 SVGIG (reference sequence). The CDR3 spans 11 residues. The V gene lost 2 bases and the J gene lost 1 base, with 2 bases spanning the gap. The CDR3 here is CAWSYNYGYTF. The CDR3 region has the DNA TGTGCCTGGAGTTATAACTATGGCTACACCTTC.

The sample holds many counts of this clonotype. The chain joins TRBV5-1 to TRBJ2-3, with 13 bases identical to TRBD2. Germline V lookup: CDR1 SGHRS, CDR2 YFSETQ. CDR3 length: 16 residues. The J segment lost 4 bases and the V segment lost 0 bases, leaving 2 bases of the junction unmatched. The CDR3 reads CASSLAGLAGADTQYF. CDR3 bases: TGCGCCAGCAGCTTGGCCGGACTAGCGGGAGCAGATACGCAGTATTTT.

This clonotype was seen ten or more times. The chain carries TRBV20-1 and TRBJ2-7, with D possibly matching TRBD1 (6 bases). Germline assignment: CDR1 DFQATT and CDR2 SNEGSKA (reference sequence). The CDR3 loop spans 17 amino acids. V gave up 0 bases and J gave up 0 bases, with 18 bases separating them. The CDR3 DNA reads TGCAGTGCTAGAGATAGGGGGAACAGGCCGAGCTCCTACGAGCAGTACTTC. This translates into CSARDRGNRPSSYEQYF.

The table lists this clonotype with many counts. The rearrangement joins TRBV28 to TRBJ1-3; 11 positions agree with TRBD1. The CDR3 length is 16 residues. Trimming cost V 5 bases and J 1 base; bases outside gene matches: 4. The V gene's germline CDR1 is MDHEN and CDR2 SYDVKM. The CDR3 loop reads CASSARDRGSGNTIYF. CDR3 coding DNA: TGTGCCAGCAGTGCCCGGGACAGGGGGTCTGGAAACACCATATATTTT.

This clonotype was counted at least ten times. The genes are TRBV20-1 and TRBJ2-7; a possible D gene is TRBD2 (6 bases). The CDR3 has 14 residues. Trimming shortened V by 3 bases and J by 7 bases, and 19 bases separated the two germline ends. From germline, CDR1 is DFQATT and CDR2 SNEGSKA (reference sequence). The CDR3 DNA sequence: TGCAGTGCTAGTTCGTGGGGCAGGGCGGGAGAGCAGTACTTC. Translating it yields CSASSWGRAGEQYF.

This clonotype was seen at least ten times. The rearrangement links TRBV7-6 to TRBJ2-1, with 7 bases identical to TRBD1. J gave up 6 bases and V 5 bases, and 4 bases lay outside the gene matches. CDR1 is SGHVS, CDR2 FNYEAQ, per germline. CDR3 length: 13 amino acids. The CDR3 reads CASSLDRPNEQFF. The CDR3 nucleotides are TGTGCCAGCAGCCTGGACAGGCCCAATGAGCAGTTCTTC.

This clonotype was observed many times. Relative to the germline gene, one junction end is altered; a read error may explain this. V and J are TRBV27 and TRBJ2-2; D possibly matches TRBD1 or TRBD2 (5 bases each). The CDR3 is 16 residues long. Germline V gene sequence: CDR1 MNHEY, CDR2 SMNVEV (reference sequence). CDR3 residues: CASSVSGTANTGELFF. For the CDR3, the DNA is TGTGCCAGCAGTGTATCGGGGACCGCGAACACCGGGGAGCTGTTTTTT.